This T cell receptor (beta chain) was sequenced during a study of cytomegalovirus exposure and HLA in healthy donors. Study results and limitations: Earlier results showed most TCR beta V segments being productive about 87% or about 30% of the time. An analysis that was carried out later associated 17,000 or so TCR beta sequences with HLA alleles at 0.05 false discovery rate. A later analysis reported that several of the most significant clusters appeared to be linked to common viral pathogens, among them Epstein-Barr virus.

The PCR contained 60 Vbeta and 13 Jbeta primers. Method: immunoSEQ multiplex PCR; TCRdb's copy keeps in-frame clones and lacks some. Of tens of thousands of clones in the sample, about three quarters were seen once. A remark on this clone: Its target is not known.

V was cut by 8 bases and J by 7 bases, with 18 bases left in between. The CDR3 is made up of 14 amino acids. Germline values: CDR1 MNHNY, CDR2 SVGAGI (reference sequence). The chain has TRBV6-6 and TRBJ1-3; perhaps TRBD1 as D (5 bases). What was sequenced was PBMCs. This TCR derives from a male donor in good health and CMV-seropositive. The CDR3 sequence: CASSEGRVGNTIYF. CDR3 sequence (DNA): TGTGCCAGCTCGGAAGGCAGGGTAGGGAACACCATATATTTT.